Following are 8 T cell receptor beta chains from one sample sequenced in a study of blood T cells in healthy people across ages. Sample-barcoded 5' priming and a J-beta primer mix drove a second PCR of roughly 6 to 12 cycles. One entry per CDR3 protein results from TCRdb running MiXCR on the 5' RACE reads. The table lists around 600,000 distinct CDR3 sequences, about 45% of them singletons, with 20% to 25% in the top ten. The sequenced material came from blood. The receptors here all came from a man at least 80 years old in good health.

The chain has TRBV12-3 or TRBV12-4 and TRBJ2-7, with 8 bases fitting TRBD1. V shed 7 bases and J 0 bases; nucleotides not matched to a gene: 5. This CDR3 is 14 amino acids long. The CDR3 region has the DNA TGTGCCAGCACCAGGGACAGGCACTCCTACGAGCAGTACTTC. This translates into CASTRDRHSYEQYF.

This clonotype occurred many times. The chain recombines TRBV25-1 with TRBJ2-3; D gene uncertain. The CDR3 runs 15 residues. V lost 7 bases, J lost 0 bases, and 14 bases lay in between. Germline V gene sequence: CDR1 MGHDK, CDR2 SYGVNS. The CDR3 loop reads CASTNSLSSTDTQYF. CDR3 sequence (DNA): TGTGCCAGCACGAACAGCCTCTCTAGCACAGATACGCAGTATTTT.

This clonotype was counted between two and nine times. The chain combines TRBV27 with TRBJ2-1; D possibly corresponds to TRBD2 (7 bases). The CDR3 contains 14 residues. V lost 2 bases, J lost 15 bases, and 20 bases lay in between. Looked up from germline, CDR1 is MNHEY and CDR2 is SMNVEV (reference sequence). The CDR3 DNA is TGTGCCAGCAGTTTAATTGCAGAAGGGGGGGTAGTGTTCTTC. This sequence encodes CASSLIAEGGVVFF.

This clonotype was counted only a few times. An end of the junction differs from the germline gene, which may be a read error. This chain links TRBV20-1 with TRBJ2-1, with 8 bases aligning to TRBD2. This CDR3 is 11 amino acids long. Germline V lookup: CDR1 DFQATT, CDR2 SNEGSKA (reference sequence). The CDR3 sequence is CSARDQREPFF. The DNA for the CDR3 is TGCAGTGCTAGAGACCAGCGGGAGCCGTTCTTC.

The CDR3 loop reads CASSHPKGEQYF. CDR3 coding DNA: TGTGCCAGCAGCCACCCGAAGGGCGAGCAGTACTTC. The chain couples TRBV7-6 to TRBJ2-5; D uncertain. The J call may be mistaken, given a closer DNA end match to TRBJ2-7. Looked up from germline, CDR1 is SGHVS and CDR2 is FNYEAQ. CDR3 length: 12 residues.

This chain joins TRBV7-2 and TRBJ2-1; D may match TRBD1 or TRBD2 (5 bases each). From germline, CDR1 is SGHTA and CDR2 FQGNSA. This CDR3 region has 12 residues. Trimming removed 6 bases from V and 13 bases from J, with 16 bases in between. CDR3 in amino acids: CASRPGAGFQFF. CDR3 coding DNA: TGTGCCAGCAGGCCCGGGGCAGGGTTCCAGTTCTTC. Full variable domain (remainder filled in from reference TRBV7-2 and TRBJ2-1): GAGVSQSPSNKVTEKGKDVELRCDPISGHTALYWYRQSLGQGLEFLIYFQGNSAPDKSGLPSDRFSAERTGGSVSTLTIQRTQQEDSAVYLCASRPGAGFQFFGPGTRLTVL.

This chain uses TRBV29-1 with TRBJ2-7, with a possible D match to TRBD2 (6 bases). The germline V gene has CDR1 SQVTM and CDR2 ANQGSEA. Trimming cost V 4 bases and J 3 bases, with 16 bases left between them. The CDR3 covers 14 residues. As DNA, the CDR3 is TGCAGCGTTGTCGTACCCCGGGGGAGCTACGAGCAGTACTTC. Its translation is CSVVVPRGSYEQYF.

With regard to this clonotype: This may be a read error, as it is one base from a much larger clone. The genes are TRBV29-1 and TRBJ2-4; D uncertain. The end of the DNA is better explained by TRBJ2-7, so the J call may be wrong. The CDR3 consists of 12 residues. Germline V gene data show CDR1 as SQVTM and CDR2 as ANQGSEA. This CDR3 reads CSVGGEESEQYF. DNA of the CDR3: TGCAGCGTTGGAGGTGAGGAAAGCGAGCAGTACTTC.